This T cell receptor (beta chain) was documented in a study of blood T cell repertoires in COVID-19 (dated by TCRdb to the early 2020s). Regarding the research as a whole: The collaborator samples originated in the United States, Italy and Spain and spanned the acute and convalescent phases of COVID-19. The material from the prospective study consisted of cDNA or gDNA derived from T cells, B-cell-depleted T cells, or PBMCs. Deeply sampled blood TCRbeta repertoires from subjects exposed to, actively infected with, or recovered from COVID-19 were included in the dataset. The repertoires were released in a freely available public database meant as a resource for research on the immune response to SARS-CoV-2. Samples were obtained from the ongoing ImmuneRACE study (first 160 participants) and from 1,254 subjects provided by 6 global collaborators. The sample metadata nearly always contained a de-identified subject ID, COVID-19 status, age in years and sex. HLA class I and class II types, where available, came from metadata supplied by the sample provider rather than from assay-based typing.

Study-wide findings and limitations: Clinical and demographic metadata were provided uncurated, with the amount varying by source and participant.

One collaborating source in Seattle enrolled patients while the patients were actively infected and followed the patients over time throughout the course of disease. Collaborating institutions collected whole blood in K2EDTA tubes following their own protocols. For TCRbeta analysis, collaborators shipped samples as frozen whole blood, isolated PBMCs, or DNA extracted from either of those sample types. Worth noting for this clone: What antigen it recognizes has not been identified. Per-nucleotide qualities are absent, and no much larger clonotype sits a single base away.

TCRbeta CDR3 regions were amplified from genomic DNA by means of the immunoSEQ Assay, a bias-controlled multiplex PCR. Concerning the study's data processing: Nucleated cell counts per sample were estimated from amplification of reference gene primers within the assay. To quantify the absolute abundance of each unique TCRbeta CDR3 rearrangement, sequence reads were collapsed and filtered. For each sample, productive Simpson clonality was calculated as the square root of Simpson's diversity index over productive rearrangements. TCRdb stores this immuneACCESS table with in-frame sequences only. Part of the clones is absent; in the studies checked, under half of the shortfall reflects unresolved V genes, and no reason is known for the rest. V, J and clone size were drawn from that table, and D and trimming were deduced from the DNA. Present in this sample are a few hundred thousand clones, around 90% of which were seen just once. The ten largest clonotypes hold roughly 4.9% of the sample.

Sequencing was carried out using peripheral blood. This TCR was recovered from a woman in her fifties or sixties with COVID-19, enrolled during active disease.

The CDR3 region: CASSYLRDRVHEQYF. The sequence in DNA is TGTGCCAGCAGTTACCTCCGGGACAGGGTACACGAGCAGTACTTC. The chain is assembled from TRBV6-7 and TRBJ2-7, with 9 middle bases fitting TRBD1. TRBV6-7 is flagged as an ORF with uncertain function. Inclusive of the bounding cysteine and phenylalanine, the CDR3 is 15 residues long. The CDR3 DNA has 45 bases and is translated from base 1. V ends up 2 bases short and J 5 bases short, with an unmatched junction base count of 7.